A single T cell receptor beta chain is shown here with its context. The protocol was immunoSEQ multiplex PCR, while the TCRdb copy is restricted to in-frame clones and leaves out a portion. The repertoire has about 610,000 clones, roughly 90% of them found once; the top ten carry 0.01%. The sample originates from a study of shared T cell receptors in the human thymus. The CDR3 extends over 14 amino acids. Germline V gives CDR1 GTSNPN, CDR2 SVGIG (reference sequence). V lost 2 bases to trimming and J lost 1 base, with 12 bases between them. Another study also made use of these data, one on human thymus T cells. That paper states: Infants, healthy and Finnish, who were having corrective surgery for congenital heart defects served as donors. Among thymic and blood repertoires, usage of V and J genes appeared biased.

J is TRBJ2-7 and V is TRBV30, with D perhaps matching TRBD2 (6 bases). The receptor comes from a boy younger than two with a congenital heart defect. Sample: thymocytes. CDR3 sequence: CAWSKASASYEQYF. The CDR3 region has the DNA TGTGCCTGGAGTAAGGCTAGCGCTTCCTACGAGCAGTACTTC.